The rows below give T cell receptor beta chains drawn from one sample of a study of cytomegalovirus exposure and HLA in healthy donors. Repertoires were generated with immunoSEQ multiplex PCR, while TCRdb's copy carries only in-frame clones and drops some. This table has 120,000 to 150,000 clones, around 80% appearing once. The sequencing sample was made of PBMCs. These receptors were collected from a woman between 40 and 50 years old in good health and CMV-seronegative. Each CDR3 is given with its conserved first and last residue. A D gene is named only where the DNA matches it firmly. A row's size may be missing; if present it is once, few, many or a size class.

J gene: TRBJ2-3; D gene: TRBD2; clone size: NA; V gene: TRBV10-1; CDR3 DNA: TGCGCCAACATTAGCGGGAAGGGAGGGTTATTGGGTCATACGCAGTATTTT; CDR3 protein: CANISGKGGLLGHTQYF
J gene: TRBJ2-3; D gene: TRBD1; clone size: NA; V gene: TRBV5-1; CDR3 DNA: TGCGCCAGCAGCTTTGGGACAGCCTTTGATACGCAGTATTTT; CDR3 protein: CASSFGTAFDTQYF
J gene: TRBJ1-2; D gene: NA; clone size: once; V gene: TRBV7-2; CDR3 DNA: TGTGCCAGCAGCTTAGCGCAAGAGTCTGGCTACACCTTC; CDR3 protein: CASSLAQESGYTF
J gene: TRBJ2-4; D gene: TRBD2; clone size: once; V gene: TRBV7-3; CDR3 DNA: TGTGCCAGCAGCGCTTCTGCGGGAGCGTACATTCAGTACTTC; CDR3 protein: CASSASAGAYIQYF
J gene: TRBJ1-1; D gene: NA; clone size: few; V gene: TRBV7-2; CDR3 DNA: TGTGCCAGCAGCTTAGTCCGGGACACTGAAGCTTTCTTT; CDR3 protein: CASSLVRDTEAFF
J gene: TRBJ2-2; D gene: TRBD2; clone size: NA; V gene: TRBV19; CDR3 DNA: TGTGCCAGTTCCGGGACTAGTTCCGGGGAGCTGTTTTTT; CDR3 protein: CASSGTSSGELFF
J gene: TRBJ2-7; D gene: NA; clone size: NA; V gene: TRBV15; CDR3 DNA: TGTGCCACCAGCAGAGATCTTTTAGGGGTCCACGAGCAGTACTTC; CDR3 protein: CATSRDLLGVHEQYF
J gene: TRBJ1-1; D gene: NA; clone size: NA; V gene: TRBV15; CDR3 DNA: TGTGCCACCAGCAGAGTGGGGGACACAATGTACACTGAAGCTTTCTTT; CDR3 protein: CATSRVGDTMYTEAFF
J gene: TRBJ1-2; D gene: TRBD1; clone size: NA; V gene: TRBV7-2; CDR3 DNA: TGTGCCAGCAGCCCAGACAGGGGGAACTATGGCTACACCTTC; CDR3 protein: CASSPDRGNYGYTF
J gene: TRBJ1-1; D gene: NA; clone size: NA; V gene: TRBV27; CDR3 DNA: TGTGCCAGCAGTTTATCTACGACAGTCCCGAACACTGAAGCTTTCTTT; CDR3 protein: CASSLSTTVPNTEAFF
J gene: TRBJ1-1; D gene: TRBD1; clone size: few; V gene: TRBV5-1; CDR3 DNA: TGCGCCAGCAGCTTGGCAGGGGGCGAAGACACTGAAGCTTTCTTT; CDR3 protein: CASSLAGGEDTEAFF
J gene: TRBJ2-3; D gene: TRBD2; clone size: NA; V gene: TRBV11-1; CDR3 DNA: TGTGCCAGCATGCTAGCGGGACTCACAGATACGCAGTATTTT; CDR3 protein: CASMLAGLTDTQYF
J gene: TRBJ2-3; D gene: TRBD2; clone size: NA; V gene: TRBV28; CDR3 DNA: TGTGCCAGCAGTTTAGGGACTAGCGGGAGGAGGACAGATACGCAGTATTTT; CDR3 protein: CASSLGTSGRRTDTQYF
J gene: TRBJ1-5; D gene: TRBD1; clone size: NA; V gene: TRBV30; CDR3 DNA: TGTGCCTGCGGGACTTCAGGGGGTAATCAGCCCCAGCATTTT; CDR3 protein: CACGTSGGNQPQHF
J gene: TRBJ1-1; D gene: TRBD1; clone size: NA; V gene: TRBV7-2; CDR3 DNA: TGTGCCAGCAGCCTAATGGGACAGTTGGGCACTGAAGCTTTCTTT; CDR3 protein: CASSLMGQLGTEAFF
J gene: TRBJ2-3; D gene: TRBD2; clone size: NA; V gene: TRBV28; CDR3 DNA: TGTGCCAGCAGTTACCCGGGACTAGCGGGCACAGATACGCAGTATTTT; CDR3 protein: CASSYPGLAGTDTQYF
J gene: TRBJ2-7; D gene: NA; clone size: once; V gene: TRBV6-5; CDR3 DNA: TGTGCCAGCAGTGAACAGAGCTACGAGCAGTACTTC; CDR3 protein: CASSEQSYEQYF
J gene: TRBJ2-7; D gene: TRBD2; clone size: once; V gene: TRBV29-1; CDR3 DNA: TGCAGCGTTTCGGCTAGCGGGAGTCCCGAGCAGTACTTC; CDR3 protein: CSVSASGSPEQYF
J gene: TRBJ2-5; D gene: TRBD2; clone size: NA; V gene: TRBV9; CDR3 DNA: TGTGCCAGCAGCGTAGGGGGACTACAAGAGACCCAGTACTTC; CDR3 protein: CASSVGGLQETQYF
J gene: TRBJ2-7; D gene: NA; clone size: NA; V gene: TRBV6-6; CDR3 DNA: TGTGCCAGCAAAGGCGGGGGCCCTTACGAGCAGTACTTC; CDR3 protein: CASKGGGPYEQYF
J gene: TRBJ1-2; D gene: TRBD1; clone size: NA; V gene: TRBV7-9; CDR3 DNA: TGTGCCAGCAGCTCAGGGGGCGCCGGCTATGGCTACACCTTC; CDR3 protein: CASSSGGAGYGYTF
J gene: TRBJ1-5; D gene: NA; clone size: NA; V gene: TRBV29-1; CDR3 DNA: TGCAGCGTTTCGGACAGTAATCAGCCCCAGCATTTT; CDR3 protein: CSVSDSNQPQHF
J gene: TRBJ2-7; D gene: TRBD2; clone size: NA; V gene: TRBV6-4; CDR3 DNA: TGTGCCAGACAGGCTACTAGCGGGAGGGATGAGCAGTACTTC; CDR3 protein: CARQATSGRDEQYF
J gene: TRBJ2-5; D gene: TRBD2; clone size: NA; V gene: TRBV25-1; CDR3 DNA: TGTGCCAGCATGGCGGGAGGTTCCCAAGAGACCCAGTACTTC; CDR3 protein: CASMAGGSQETQYF
J gene: TRBJ1-1; D gene: NA; clone size: NA; V gene: TRBV19; CDR3 DNA: TGTGCCAGTAGTTTTGGGGACTCTGCTTTCTTT; CDR3 protein: CASSFGDSAFF
J gene: TRBJ2-1; D gene: NA; clone size: NA; V gene: TRBV30; CDR3 DNA: TGTGCCTGGAGCCCCCCTAGATACAATGAGCAGTTCTTC; CDR3 protein: CAWSPPRYNEQFF
J gene: TRBJ2-5; D gene: TRBD2; clone size: NA; V gene: TRBV5-1; CDR3 DNA: TGCGCCAGCGGAAAGCGGGAGGGGTGGTACCAAGAGACCCAGTACTTC; CDR3 protein: CASGKREGWYQETQYF
J gene: TRBJ1-2; D gene: TRBD1; clone size: NA; V gene: TRBV6-5; CDR3 DNA: TGTGCCAGCAGTTACGGAGGGGGCAACTATGGCTACACCTTC; CDR3 protein: CASSYGGGNYGYTF
J gene: TRBJ1-2; D gene: NA; clone size: NA; V gene: TRBV5-1; CDR3 DNA: TGCGCCAGCAGCTTACAGGGAAATCTGAACGGCTACACCTTC; CDR3 protein: CASSLQGNLNGYTF
J gene: TRBJ2-1; D gene: NA; clone size: NA; V gene: TRBV5-4; CDR3 DNA: TGTGCCAGCAGCTTAAATCAGGGGTCTTACAATGAGCAGTTCTTC; CDR3 protein: CASSLNQGSYNEQFF
J gene: TRBJ2-7; D gene: TRBD2; clone size: NA; V gene: TRBV27; CDR3 DNA: TGTGCCAGCAGTGTGACTAGCGGCACCTACGAGCAGTACTTC; CDR3 protein: CASSVTSGTYEQYF
J gene: TRBJ2-3; D gene: TRBD1; clone size: once; V gene: TRBV7-3; CDR3 DNA: TGTGCCAGCAGCTCCCGCCGAGGGGGCGCGCCAGGCACGACAGATACGCAGTATTTT; CDR3 protein: CASSSRRGGAPGTTDTQYF
J gene: TRBJ2-3; D gene: NA; clone size: NA; V gene: TRBV6-1; CDR3 DNA: TGTGCCAGCAGTGCAACACTAGGTGTCGGCGCAGATACGCAGTATTTT; CDR3 protein: CASSATLGVGADTQYF
J gene: TRBJ2-1; D gene: NA; clone size: few; V gene: TRBV5-8; CDR3 DNA: TGTGCCAGCAGTGATAGAAGTCCGTTACATGAGCAGTTCTTC; CDR3 protein: CASSDRSPLHEQFF
J gene: TRBJ2-3; D gene: TRBD2; clone size: NA; V gene: TRBV18; CDR3 DNA: TGTGCCAGCTCACCACCGGACCGGTCTAGCGGGAGCGCAGATACGCAGTATTTT; CDR3 protein: CASSPPDRSSGSADTQYF
J gene: TRBJ1-1; D gene: NA; clone size: NA; V gene: TRBV14; CDR3 DNA: TGTGCCACGAAGGGGTTTGGGGACACTGAAGCTTTCTTT; CDR3 protein: CATKGFGDTEAFF
J gene: TRBJ1-1; D gene: TRBD1; clone size: NA; V gene: TRBV2; CDR3 DNA: TGTGCCAGCAGGGGACAGGGGCCCACTGAAGCTTTCTTT; CDR3 protein: CASRGQGPTEAFF
J gene: TRBJ2-7; D gene: NA; clone size: NA; V gene: TRBV28; CDR3 DNA: TGTGCCAGCTTAGTTGGCCAGGGGACCTACGAGCAGTACTTC; CDR3 protein: CASLVGQGTYEQYF
J gene: TRBJ2-1; D gene: TRBD1; clone size: NA; V gene: TRBV2; CDR3 DNA: TGTGCCAGCAGTGAAGCGCCCGTGGGGACAGGGGGAAATGAGCAGTTCTTC; CDR3 protein: CASSEAPVGTGGNEQFF
J gene: TRBJ1-5; D gene: TRBD1; clone size: NA; V gene: TRBV4-2; CDR3 DNA: TGTGCCAGCAGCCAGACAGGGTATAATCAGCCCCAGCATTTT; CDR3 protein: CASSQTGYNQPQHF
J gene: TRBJ2-6; D gene: TRBD1; clone size: once; V gene: TRBV7-2; CDR3 DNA: TGTGCCAGCAGCTCGGACAGGGTTGGGGCCAACGTCCTGACTTTC; CDR3 protein: CASSSDRVGANVLTF
J gene: TRBJ2-1; D gene: TRBD2; clone size: NA; V gene: TRBV5-1; CDR3 DNA: TGCGCCAGCAGCTCTGGACTAGCGGGAGTGGGCCCGATTAGCTCCTACAATGAGCAGTTCTTC; CDR3 protein: CASSSGLAGVGPISSYNEQFF
J gene: TRBJ2-1; D gene: NA; clone size: NA; V gene: TRBV7-2; CDR3 DNA: TGTGCCAGCAGTCGGTCCGGGGGGCGGGAGCCAGATGAGCAGTTCTTC; CDR3 protein: CASSRSGGREPDEQFF
J gene: TRBJ2-7; D gene: TRBD2; clone size: NA; V gene: TRBV9; CDR3 DNA: TGTGCCAGCAGCGTAGGCCTAGCGGGAGCCTCCTACGAGCAGTACTTC; CDR3 protein: CASSVGLAGASYEQYF
J gene: TRBJ2-1; D gene: NA; clone size: NA; V gene: TRBV28; CDR3 DNA: TGTGCCAGCAGTTTTAGCGCCGATAGTAATGAGCAGTTCTTC; CDR3 protein: CASSFSADSNEQFF
J gene: TRBJ2-1; D gene: NA; clone size: once; V gene: TRBV7-9; CDR3 DNA: TGTGCCAGCAGCTTAGGACAATACAATGAGCAGTTCTTC; CDR3 protein: CASSLGQYNEQFF
J gene: TRBJ2-5; D gene: NA; clone size: NA; V gene: TRBV5-6; CDR3 DNA: TGTGCCAGCAGCCGGGGTGGGGAGACCCAGTACTTC; CDR3 protein: CASSRGGETQYF
J gene: TRBJ1-4; D gene: TRBD1; clone size: NA; V gene: TRBV4-2; CDR3 DNA: TGTGCCAGCAGCCATGCCTGGGACAGGGATGAAAAACTGTTTTTT; CDR3 protein: CASSHAWDRDEKLFF
J gene: TRBJ2-1; D gene: NA; clone size: NA; V gene: TRBV20-1; CDR3 DNA: TGCAGTGCTACCAACGGTGAGCAGTTCTTC; CDR3 protein: CSATNGEQFF
J gene: TRBJ2-7; D gene: TRBD1; clone size: NA; V gene: TRBV7-8; CDR3 DNA: TGTGCCAGCAGCCCGAGGACAGGCAACGAGCAGTACTTC; CDR3 protein: CASSPRTGNEQYF
J gene: TRBJ2-1; D gene: TRBD2; clone size: NA; V gene: TRBV2; CDR3 DNA: TGTGCCAGCAGGGGACTAGCGGGGTGGTCCTTACGCAATGAGCAGTTCTTC; CDR3 protein: CASRGLAGWSLRNEQFF
J gene: TRBJ2-7; D gene: TRBD2; clone size: NA; V gene: TRBV10-2; CDR3 DNA: TGCGCCAGCAGTCCCCCAGGGACTAAAACCTACGAGCAGTACTTC; CDR3 protein: CASSPPGTKTYEQYF
J gene: TRBJ1-6; D gene: TRBD1; clone size: NA; V gene: TRBV6-5; CDR3 DNA: TGTGCCAGCAGACGACTGGGACAGGGGGATTCACCCCTCCACTTT; CDR3 protein: CASRRLGQGDSPLHF
J gene: TRBJ2-7; D gene: NA; clone size: NA; V gene: TRBV3-1/TRBV3-2; CDR3 DNA: TGTGCCAGCAGCCCCGAGTCGAGTTTC; CDR3 protein: CASSPESSF
J gene: TRBJ2-7; D gene: NA; clone size: once; V gene: TRBV28; CDR3 DNA: TGTGCCAGCAGTTTAATGCGCTCCTACGAGCAGTACTTC; CDR3 protein: CASSLMRSYEQYF